This TCR beta chain was recovered during a study of cytomegalovirus exposure and HLA in healthy donors. Study at large: Early release data held about 92 million unique TCRs from HLA-typed donors.

It was with 60 Vbeta and 13 Jbeta primers that the PCR ran. Using immunoSEQ multiplex PCR, the repertoire was profiled, and TCRdb retains in-frame clones only, with some absent. The sample holds roughly 190,000 clones, around 90% seen once. V lost 0 bases and J 7 bases, leaving 11 bases between the germline ends. Germline assignment: CDR1 SGHNT and CDR2 YYREEE (reference sequence). This CDR3 comprises 14 residues. The rearrangement uses TRBV5-4 and TRBJ2-1, with TRBD1 as a possible D gene (5 bases). This sequence was found in a boy younger than 10 in good health and CMV-seronegative. The sample consisted of PBMCs. CDR3 sequence: CASSLAAGRNEQFF. The CDR3 DNA reads TGTGCCAGCAGCTTGGCGGCAGGGCGGAATGAGCAGTTCTTC.